The clone carrying this T cell receptor (beta chain) was picked up many times. Its antigen is unidentified. These data belong to a study of Graves' ophthalmopathy and Graves' hyperthyroidism. TCR beta CDR3 regions were amplified from RNA transcripts. HTBI-primed RT-PCR formed the first round, and a multiplex PCR formed the second. TCRdb used MiXCR to reprocess the multiplex PCR reads, holding one entry per CDR3 protein. The sample consists of about 640,000 distinct CDR3 sequences, roughly 41% of them appearing once. Whole-study findings and limits: Among expanded thyroid clonotypes above 0.001 frequency, most also occurred in blood.

This CDR3 has 17 residues. With V trimmed by 0 bases and J by 3 bases, 6 bases remained unmatched. Germline-derived CDR1 and CDR2 are SGDLS and YYNGEE. The J gene is TRBJ2-2, the V gene TRBV9, with TRBD2 matching over 9 bases. The sequence was obtained from an adult man with Graves' ophthalmopathy. Sequenced input: peripheral blood. The CDR3 sequence: CASSVAAGGVDTGELFF. The CDR3, as DNA: TGTGCCAGCAGCGTAGCTGCGGGAGGGGTAGACACCGGGGAGCTGTTTTTT.